This is a list of T cell receptor beta chains from one sample in a study of CD4+ T cells in melanoma. Clones were sequenced by immunoSEQ multiplex PCR, and TCRdb holds only the in-frame ones, with some missing. Altogether over 130,000 clones are present, about nine tenths being singletons, with the ten largest covering more than 1.5%. These receptors all stem from a human donor with melanoma. The CDR3 runs from the conserved cysteine through the conserved F or W. Each record gives: clone size, D gene, V gene, J gene, CDR3 DNA, CDR3 protein. The D gene is left open where the match is weak. Rows give clone size only sometimes, using once, few, many, or a class for an expanded clone.

clone_size: NA; d_call: TRBD1; v_call: TRBV4-1; j_call: TRBJ1-2; cdr3_nt: TGCGCCAGCAGCCAAGGGTGGGCAGGGGGTCTTTCTCCGACGTATGGCTACACCTTC; cdr3_aa: CASSQGWAGGLSPTYGYTF
clone_size: NA; d_call: NA; v_call: TRBV4-1; j_call: TRBJ1-1; cdr3_nt: TGCGCCAGCAGCCAAGGGCGAGGGATGGCTGAAGCTTTCTTT; cdr3_aa: CASSQGRGMAEAFF
clone_size: NA; d_call: NA; v_call: TRBV6-5; j_call: TRBJ1-3; cdr3_nt: TGTGCCAGCAGTTACTCCCGGGGCGGTGACACCACATATTTT; cdr3_aa: CASSYSRGGDTTYF
clone_size: once; d_call: TRBD1; v_call: TRBV30; j_call: TRBJ2-7; cdr3_nt: TGTGCCTGGAGTGTAGCAGGGGGCTACGAGCAGTACTTC; cdr3_aa: CAWSVAGGYEQYF
clone_size: once; d_call: NA; v_call: TRBV29-1; j_call: TRBJ1-5; cdr3_nt: TGCAGCGTTGCGGGGTGGGATCAGCCCCAGCATTTT; cdr3_aa: CSVAGWDQPQHF
clone_size: NA; d_call: NA; v_call: TRBV15; j_call: TRBJ1-4; cdr3_nt: TGTGCCACCAGCAGCCAAGGGGGACTGGGAAAACTGTTTTTT; cdr3_aa: CATSSQGGLGKLFF
clone_size: NA; d_call: NA; v_call: TRBV5-5; j_call: TRBJ1-4; cdr3_nt: TGTGCCAGCAGCGGGGGGACTCCGGCTGGGCTTGGTGAAAAACTGTTTTTT; cdr3_aa: CASSGGTPAGLGEKLFF
clone_size: few; d_call: TRBD2; v_call: TRBV4-1; j_call: TRBJ2-7; cdr3_nt: TGCGCCAGCAGCCAAGGGGCGGGGGTAGGCTACGAGCAGTACTTC; cdr3_aa: CASSQGAGVGYEQYF
clone_size: NA; d_call: TRBD2; v_call: TRBV19; j_call: TRBJ2-3; cdr3_nt: TGTGCCAGTAGTCCAGCGGGGGGGTTAGATACGCAGTATTTT; cdr3_aa: CASSPAGGLDTQYF
clone_size: NA; d_call: NA; v_call: TRBV5-1; j_call: TRBJ2-5; cdr3_nt: TGCGCCAGCAGCGTGAGAGGGACGCAAGAGACCCAGTACTTC; cdr3_aa: CASSVRGTQETQYF
clone_size: NA; d_call: NA; v_call: TRBV6-5; j_call: TRBJ2-2; cdr3_nt: TGTGCCAGCAGAACGACAGGGAACACCGGGGAGCTGTTTTTT; cdr3_aa: CASRTTGNTGELFF
clone_size: NA; d_call: NA; v_call: TRBV7-2; j_call: TRBJ2-5; cdr3_nt: TGTGCCAGCAGCGGGCGGCAGTTACAAGAGACCCAGTACTTC; cdr3_aa: CASSGRQLQETQYF
clone_size: NA; d_call: NA; v_call: TRBV7-8; j_call: TRBJ1-1; cdr3_nt: TGTGCCAGCAGCTTATTGAGGAACATGAACACTGAAGCTTTCTTT; cdr3_aa: CASSLLRNMNTEAFF
clone_size: NA; d_call: NA; v_call: TRBV2; j_call: TRBJ2-5; cdr3_nt: TGTGCCAGCACGGTCAGACAAGAGACCCAGTACTTC; cdr3_aa: CASTVRQETQYF
clone_size: NA; d_call: NA; v_call: TRBV18; j_call: TRBJ2-5; cdr3_nt: TGTGCCAGCTCACCAACCGGGGTAGAGACCCAGTACTTC; cdr3_aa: CASSPTGVETQYF
clone_size: NA; d_call: TRBD1; v_call: TRBV6-5; j_call: TRBJ1-5; cdr3_nt: TGTGCCAGCAGGGGGGACAGGGGGCCTGGTCAGCCCCAGCATTTT; cdr3_aa: CASRGDRGPGQPQHF
clone_size: NA; d_call: TRBD1; v_call: TRBV2; j_call: TRBJ1-2; cdr3_nt: TGTGCCAGCAGGCCCGGGACAGAGGTCTATGGCTACACCTTC; cdr3_aa: CASRPGTEVYGYTF
clone_size: NA; d_call: NA; v_call: TRBV5-1; j_call: TRBJ2-1; cdr3_nt: TGCGCCAGCAGCGCCCAGGGACGCTCCTACAATGAGCAGTTCTTC; cdr3_aa: CASSAQGRSYNEQFF
clone_size: NA; d_call: NA; v_call: TRBV18; j_call: TRBJ2-7; cdr3_nt: TGTGCCAGCTCACCACCTGAGGGGATCTACGAGCAGTACTTC; cdr3_aa: CASSPPEGIYEQYF
clone_size: NA; d_call: NA; v_call: TRBV30; j_call: TRBJ1-5; cdr3_nt: TGTGCCTGGAGTGCCGACAGGCCTAGCAATCAGCCCCAGCATTTT; cdr3_aa: CAWSADRPSNQPQHF
clone_size: NA; d_call: NA; v_call: TRBV10-3; j_call: TRBJ1-4; cdr3_nt: TGTGCCATCAAGGGTCCTGGTGCAACTAATGAAAAACTGTTTTTT; cdr3_aa: CAIKGPGATNEKLFF
clone_size: NA; d_call: NA; v_call: TRBV4-1; j_call: TRBJ1-2; cdr3_nt: TGCGCCAGCAGCCAAGCAGGGGAATCCTATGGCTACACCTTC; cdr3_aa: CASSQAGESYGYTF
clone_size: NA; d_call: TRBD1; v_call: TRBV5-6; j_call: TRBJ1-6; cdr3_nt: TGTGCCAGCAGCTTGTGGGGACAGCTGAGCTCCTATAATTCACCCCTCCACTTT; cdr3_aa: CASSLWGQLSSYNSPLHF
clone_size: NA; d_call: NA; v_call: TRBV21-1; j_call: TRBJ1-1; cdr3_nt: TGTGCCAGCAGAACTCAATGGAGGGGCGTACGGACTGAAGCTTTCTTT; cdr3_aa: CASRTQWRGVRTEAFF
clone_size: NA; d_call: NA; v_call: TRBV7-8; j_call: TRBJ1-5; cdr3_nt: TGTGCCAGCAGCTTAGCTGGGGGGGGCAATCAGCCCCAGCATTTT; cdr3_aa: CASSLAGGGNQPQHF
clone_size: NA; d_call: NA; v_call: TRBV15; j_call: TRBJ1-1; cdr3_nt: TGTGCCACCAGCAAAAACACTGAAGCTTTCTTT; cdr3_aa: CATSKNTEAFF
clone_size: NA; d_call: NA; v_call: TRBV5-4; j_call: TRBJ2-3; cdr3_nt: TGTGCCAGCAGCTTGAAACTCAGCGGGACAGATACGCAGTATTTT; cdr3_aa: CASSLKLSGTDTQYF
clone_size: NA; d_call: NA; v_call: TRBV2; j_call: TRBJ1-1; cdr3_nt: TGTGCCAGCAGTGACCCACGAGTGAACACTGAAGCTTTCTTT; cdr3_aa: CASSDPRVNTEAFF
clone_size: NA; d_call: TRBD2; v_call: TRBV5-1; j_call: TRBJ2-7; cdr3_nt: TGCGCCAGCAGCGTAATAGCGGGGTCCAGCTCCTACGAGCAGTACTTC; cdr3_aa: CASSVIAGSSSYEQYF
clone_size: NA; d_call: NA; v_call: TRBV7-3; j_call: TRBJ1-1; cdr3_nt: TGTGCCAGCAGCACGGGCAGCCCTGGGGGGAGAGCTTTCTTT; cdr3_aa: CASSTGSPGGRAFF
clone_size: once; d_call: NA; v_call: TRBV7-9; j_call: TRBJ2-1; cdr3_nt: TGTGCCAGCAGCTATAGTGAGAGCTCCTACAATGAGCAGTTCTTC; cdr3_aa: CASSYSESSYNEQFF
clone_size: NA; d_call: TRBD2; v_call: TRBV5-5; j_call: TRBJ2-3; cdr3_nt: TGTGCCAGCAGCTTGGGGGCGGGGGGGCCATCAGATACGCAGTATTTT; cdr3_aa: CASSLGAGGPSDTQYF
clone_size: few; d_call: NA; v_call: TRBV5-5; j_call: TRBJ2-2; cdr3_nt: TGTGCCAGCAGCTTGAAAGGGGGTAACACCGGGGAGCTGTTTTTT; cdr3_aa: CASSLKGGNTGELFF
clone_size: NA; d_call: TRBD2; v_call: TRBV10-3; j_call: TRBJ2-3; cdr3_nt: TGTGCCATCACAGCTAGCGGGGGGGTCGCAGATACGCAGTATTTT; cdr3_aa: CAITASGGVADTQYF
clone_size: NA; d_call: NA; v_call: TRBV5-5; j_call: TRBJ1-6; cdr3_nt: TGTGCCAGCAGCCTAACGGCGGCAGGGTGGGATTCACCCCTCCACTTT; cdr3_aa: CASSLTAAGWDSPLHF
clone_size: NA; d_call: TRBD2; v_call: TRBV6-5; j_call: TRBJ2-7; cdr3_nt: TGTGCCAGCAGTTTTAGACTAGCGGATTCCTACGAGCAGTACTTC; cdr3_aa: CASSFRLADSYEQYF
clone_size: NA; d_call: NA; v_call: TRBV7-6; j_call: TRBJ1-1; cdr3_nt: TGTGCCAGCAGCCCGAATAGGGACACTGAAGCTTTCTTT; cdr3_aa: CASSPNRDTEAFF
clone_size: NA; d_call: NA; v_call: TRBV18; j_call: TRBJ1-6; cdr3_nt: TGTGCCAGCTCACCGGGACCGAGAGATTCACCCCTCCACTTT; cdr3_aa: CASSPGPRDSPLHF
clone_size: NA; d_call: NA; v_call: TRBV5-1; j_call: TRBJ2-5; cdr3_nt: TGCGCCAGCACAACTCAGGGAGGCCAAGAGACCCAGTACTTC; cdr3_aa: CASTTQGGQETQYF
clone_size: NA; d_call: NA; v_call: TRBV5-6; j_call: TRBJ1-3; cdr3_nt: TGTGCCAGCAGCTTGTTAGGGCGGAACACCATATATTTT; cdr3_aa: CASSLLGRNTIYF
clone_size: NA; d_call: NA; v_call: TRBV5-4; j_call: TRBJ2-6; cdr3_nt: TGTGCCAGCAGCTTGGAACGGGGAAGCTCTGGGGCCAACGTCCTGACTTTC; cdr3_aa: CASSLERGSSGANVLTF
clone_size: NA; d_call: TRBD2; v_call: TRBV11-1; j_call: TRBJ2-1; cdr3_nt: TGTGCCAGCAGCTTATATTCTAGCGGGGGTGGGGATGAGCAGTTCTTC; cdr3_aa: CASSLYSSGGGDEQFF
clone_size: NA; d_call: TRBD1; v_call: TRBV25-1; j_call: TRBJ2-7; cdr3_nt: TGTGCCAGCAGTGATAAGGGGACAGGGAGCTCCTACGAGCAGTACTTC; cdr3_aa: CASSDKGTGSSYEQYF
clone_size: NA; d_call: NA; v_call: TRBV5-1; j_call: TRBJ1-1; cdr3_nt: TGCGCCAGCAGCTTGGTTGGGGGAATGAACACTGAAGCTTTCTTT; cdr3_aa: CASSLVGGMNTEAFF
clone_size: NA; d_call: TRBD2; v_call: TRBV4-1; j_call: TRBJ2-2; cdr3_nt: TGCGCCAGCAGCGGTCGGACTAGCGGGGGTCGTACCGGGGAGCTGTTTTTT; cdr3_aa: CASSGRTSGGRTGELFF
clone_size: NA; d_call: NA; v_call: TRBV5-1; j_call: TRBJ2-7; cdr3_nt: TGCGCCAGCAGCTTGGCGCCAGGAGAAGCCTACGAGCAGTACTTC; cdr3_aa: CASSLAPGEAYEQYF
clone_size: NA; d_call: NA; v_call: TRBV7-2; j_call: TRBJ1-2; cdr3_nt: TGTGCCAGCAGCTTATTGGGTTATGGCTACACCTTC; cdr3_aa: CASSLLGYGYTF
clone_size: NA; d_call: NA; v_call: TRBV30; j_call: TRBJ1-3; cdr3_nt: TGTGCCTGGAGCCAAAGACAGTCGTATTTT; cdr3_aa: CAWSQRQSYF